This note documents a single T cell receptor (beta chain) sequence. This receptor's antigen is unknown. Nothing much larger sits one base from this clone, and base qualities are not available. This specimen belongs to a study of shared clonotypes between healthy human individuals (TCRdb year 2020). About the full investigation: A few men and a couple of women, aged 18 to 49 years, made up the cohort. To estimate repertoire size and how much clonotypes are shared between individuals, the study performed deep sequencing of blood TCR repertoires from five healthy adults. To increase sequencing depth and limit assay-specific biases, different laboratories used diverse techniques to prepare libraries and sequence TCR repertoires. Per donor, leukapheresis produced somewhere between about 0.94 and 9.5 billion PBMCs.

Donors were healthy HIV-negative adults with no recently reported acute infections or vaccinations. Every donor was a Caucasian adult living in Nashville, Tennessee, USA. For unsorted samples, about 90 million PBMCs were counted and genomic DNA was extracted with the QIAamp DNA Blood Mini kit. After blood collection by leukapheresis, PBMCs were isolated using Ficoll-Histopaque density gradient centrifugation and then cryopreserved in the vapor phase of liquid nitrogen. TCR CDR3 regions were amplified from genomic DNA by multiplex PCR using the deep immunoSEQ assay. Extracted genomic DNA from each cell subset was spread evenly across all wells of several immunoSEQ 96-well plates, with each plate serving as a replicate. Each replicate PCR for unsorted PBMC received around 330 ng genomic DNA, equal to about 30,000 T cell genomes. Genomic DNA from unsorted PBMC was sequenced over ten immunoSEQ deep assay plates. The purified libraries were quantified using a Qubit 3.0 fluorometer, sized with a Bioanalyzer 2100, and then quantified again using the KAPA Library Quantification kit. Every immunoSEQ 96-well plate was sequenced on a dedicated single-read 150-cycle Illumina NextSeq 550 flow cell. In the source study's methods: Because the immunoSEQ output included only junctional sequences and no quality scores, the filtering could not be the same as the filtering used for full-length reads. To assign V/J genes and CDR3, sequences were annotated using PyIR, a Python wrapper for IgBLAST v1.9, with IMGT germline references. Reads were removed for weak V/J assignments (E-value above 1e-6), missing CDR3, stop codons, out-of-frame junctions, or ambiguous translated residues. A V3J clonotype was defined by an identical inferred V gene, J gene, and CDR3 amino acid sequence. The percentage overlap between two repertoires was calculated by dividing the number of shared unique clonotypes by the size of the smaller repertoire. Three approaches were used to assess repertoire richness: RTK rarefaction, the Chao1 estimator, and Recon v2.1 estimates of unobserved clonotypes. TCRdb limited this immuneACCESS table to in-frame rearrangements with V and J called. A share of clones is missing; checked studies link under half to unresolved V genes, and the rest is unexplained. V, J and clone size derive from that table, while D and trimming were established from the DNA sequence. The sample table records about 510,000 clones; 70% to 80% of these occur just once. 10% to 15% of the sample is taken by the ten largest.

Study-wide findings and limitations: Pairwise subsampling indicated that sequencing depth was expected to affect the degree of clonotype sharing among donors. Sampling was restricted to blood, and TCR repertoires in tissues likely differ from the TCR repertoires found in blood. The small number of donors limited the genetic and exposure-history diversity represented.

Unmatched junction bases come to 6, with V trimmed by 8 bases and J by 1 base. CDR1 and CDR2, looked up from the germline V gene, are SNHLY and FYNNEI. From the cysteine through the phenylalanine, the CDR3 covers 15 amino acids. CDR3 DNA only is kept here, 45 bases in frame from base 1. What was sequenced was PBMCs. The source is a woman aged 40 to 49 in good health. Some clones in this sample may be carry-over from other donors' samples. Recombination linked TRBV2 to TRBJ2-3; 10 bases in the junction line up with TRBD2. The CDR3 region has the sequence CASGPGTSGTDTQYF. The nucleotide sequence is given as TGTGCCAGCGGCCCCGGGACTAGCGGCACAGATACGCAGTATTTT.